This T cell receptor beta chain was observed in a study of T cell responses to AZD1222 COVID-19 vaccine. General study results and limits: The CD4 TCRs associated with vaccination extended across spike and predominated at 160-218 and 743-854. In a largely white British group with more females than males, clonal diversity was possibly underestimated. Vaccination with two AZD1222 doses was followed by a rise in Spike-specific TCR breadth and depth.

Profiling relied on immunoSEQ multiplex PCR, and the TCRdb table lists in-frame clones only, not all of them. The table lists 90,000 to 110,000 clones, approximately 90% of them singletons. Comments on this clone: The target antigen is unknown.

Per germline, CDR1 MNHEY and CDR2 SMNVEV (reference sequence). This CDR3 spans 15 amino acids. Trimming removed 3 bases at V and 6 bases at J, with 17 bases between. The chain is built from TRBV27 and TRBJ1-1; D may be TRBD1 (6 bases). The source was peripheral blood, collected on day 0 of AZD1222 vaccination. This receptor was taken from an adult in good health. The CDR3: CASSFLRQALAEAFF. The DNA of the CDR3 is TGTGCCAGCAGTTTCCTCCGACAGGCGCTGGCTGAAGCTTTCTTT.